This T cell receptor beta chain appears in the sequencing data of a study of T-cell memory formation after mild COVID-19. At the level of the study: Largely, the TCR clusters proved donor specific. Study outcomes and limitations: Contracting CD4+ clones lay largely in CM and EM, with CD8+ ones residing in EMRA. Clones that contracted from day 15 to 85 were balanced CD4/CD8, while later expanders leaned CD4+.

TCR alpha and TCR beta cDNA libraries with sample barcodes and UMIs came from 5'RACE using constant-segment primers. TCRdb reanalysed the 5' RACE reads using MiXCR and keeps one entry per CDR3 protein. The sample holds approximately 230,000 distinct CDR3 sequences, roughly 15% seen once. V shed 3 bases and J shed 8 bases, with 17 bases lying between them. CDR3 length equals 14 residues. Germline-derived CDR1 and CDR2 are DFQATT and SNEGSKA (reference sequence). This clonotype was seen more than once but under ten times. Its cognate antigen is unknown. The clonotype was recovered from a man aged 18 to 30 who had mild COVID-19 (a few samples of this study predate the infection). Cell type and time point are not known. V is TRBV20-1 and J is TRBJ2-1; D might be TRBD2 (6 bases). Sequencing input: PBMCs or a T cell subset sorted from them (not recorded which). The CDR3 loop reads CSASVLARHDEQFF. In DNA form, the CDR3 reads TGCAGTGCTAGTGTCCTAGCGCGTCACGATGAGCAGTTCTTC.